This note documents a single T cell receptor beta chain sequence. CDR1 and CDR2 (germline): DFQATT, SNEGSKA (reference sequence). This CDR3 comprises 14 residues. Deletions cut 3 bases from V and 7 bases from J, with 16 bases between. After constant-region reverse-primer amplification, full-length variable regions underwent semi-nested PCR with Nested Universal Primer A. A single record per CDR3 protein comes from TCRdb applying MiXCR to the 5' RACE reads. The table lists 6,500 to 9,000 distinct CDR3 sequences, approximately 67% of them singletons, with 3.5% to 5% in the top ten. Naive CD4+ T cells were purified with Tregs depleted by CD25.

This clonotype was obtained from a female donor with breast cancer. The specimen sequenced was tumor-infiltrating naive CD4+ T cells sorted from the breast tumor. Described subset: naive CD4+ T cells, CD4+CD45RA+CD25-. The rearrangement links TRBV20-1 to TRBJ1-5, with D unclear. The CDR3 sequence is CSASKAQVGQPQHF. The CDR3 coding sequence is TGCAGTGCTAGCAAGGCGCAGGTTGGGCAGCCCCAGCATTTT.